One sample yielded the 3 T cell receptor beta chains listed below, sequenced in a study of blood T cell repertoires in COVID-19. The data were produced by immunoSEQ multiplex PCR, yet TCRdb's version contains in-frame clones alone and is incomplete. Of more than 110,000 clones in the sample, 80% to 90% were seen once. The sequenced sample consisted of peripheral blood. The source is a woman of 80 years or more with acute or convalescent COVID-19.

The rearrangement joins TRBV4-1 to TRBJ1-4; D is ambiguous. The CDR3 spans 15 residues. V was pared by 4 bases and J by 3 bases, with 12 bases between. Germline V gene sequence: CDR1 MGHRA, CDR2 YSYEKL. The CDR3 sequence is CASSPYSSANEKLFF. The CDR3 coding sequence is TGCGCCAGCAGCCCTTATTCCTCGGCTAATGAAAAACTGTTTTTT.

The chain combines TRBV7-2 with TRBJ2-2; 9 nucleotides line up with TRBD1. The CDR3 totals 14 residues. Trimming removed 6 bases from V and 7 bases from J; junction bases left unmatched: 6. Germline V CDR1 and CDR2: SGHTA, FQGNSA. The CDR3 DNA reads as TGTGCCAGCAGGCGGACAGGGGCCAGCGGGGAGCTGTTTTTT. Protein sequence: CASRRTGASGELFF.

This chain uses TRBV18 with TRBJ1-1, with TRBD1 matching over 7 bases. The CDR3 has 16 amino acids. Trimming took 1 base from V and 3 from J; bases not matched to a gene: 8. CDR1 KGHSH and CDR2 LQKENI come from the germline V gene. CDR3: CASSPRQGEEYTEAFF. In DNA form, the CDR3 reads TGTGCCAGCTCACCACGACAGGGAGAGGAGTACACTGAAGCTTTCTTT. The full variable domain, rest sourced from reference TRBV18 and TRBJ1-1, is NAGVMQNPRHLVRRRGQEARLRCSPMKGHSHVYWYRQLPEEGLKFMVYLQKENIIDESGMPKERFSAEFPKEGPSILRIQQVVRGDSAAYFCASSPRQGEEYTEAFFGQGTRLTVV.